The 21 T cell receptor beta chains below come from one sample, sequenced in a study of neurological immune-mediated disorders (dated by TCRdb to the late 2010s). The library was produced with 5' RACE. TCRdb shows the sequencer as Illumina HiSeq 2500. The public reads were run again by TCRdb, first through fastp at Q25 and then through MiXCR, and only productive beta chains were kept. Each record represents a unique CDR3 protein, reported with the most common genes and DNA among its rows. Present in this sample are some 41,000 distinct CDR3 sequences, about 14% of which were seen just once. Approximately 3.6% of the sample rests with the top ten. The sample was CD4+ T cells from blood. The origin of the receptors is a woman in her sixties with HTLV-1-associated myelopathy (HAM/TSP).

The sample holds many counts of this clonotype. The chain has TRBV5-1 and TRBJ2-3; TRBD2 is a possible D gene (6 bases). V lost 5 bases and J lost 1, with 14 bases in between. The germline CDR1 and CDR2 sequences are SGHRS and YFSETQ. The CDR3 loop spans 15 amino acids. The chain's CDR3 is CASREVAGRTDTQYF. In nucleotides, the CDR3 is TGCGCCAGCAGGGAAGTGGCGGGGCGCACAGATACGCAGTATTTT.

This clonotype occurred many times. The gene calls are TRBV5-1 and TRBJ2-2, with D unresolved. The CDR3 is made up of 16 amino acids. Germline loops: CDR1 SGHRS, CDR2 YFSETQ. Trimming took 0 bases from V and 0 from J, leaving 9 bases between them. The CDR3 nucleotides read TGCGCCAGCAGCTTGGATGGGGATTCGAACACCGGGGAGCTGTTTTTT. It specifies CASSLDGDSNTGELFF.

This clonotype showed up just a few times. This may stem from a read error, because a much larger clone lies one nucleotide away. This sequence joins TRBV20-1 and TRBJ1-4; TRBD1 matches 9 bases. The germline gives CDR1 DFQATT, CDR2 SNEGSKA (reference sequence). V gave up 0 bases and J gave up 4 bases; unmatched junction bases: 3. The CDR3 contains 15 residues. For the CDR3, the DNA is TGCAGTGCTAGAGATACGGGACAGGGTAATGAAAAACTGTTTTTT. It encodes CSARDTGQGNEKLFF.

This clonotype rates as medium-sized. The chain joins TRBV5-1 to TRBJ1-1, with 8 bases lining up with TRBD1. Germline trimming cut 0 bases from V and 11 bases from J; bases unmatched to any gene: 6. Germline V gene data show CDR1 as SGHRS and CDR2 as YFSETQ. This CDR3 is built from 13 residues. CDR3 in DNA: TGCGCCAGCAGCTTGGGCAGGGGGCAATTGGCTTTCTTT. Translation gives CASSLGRGQLAFF.

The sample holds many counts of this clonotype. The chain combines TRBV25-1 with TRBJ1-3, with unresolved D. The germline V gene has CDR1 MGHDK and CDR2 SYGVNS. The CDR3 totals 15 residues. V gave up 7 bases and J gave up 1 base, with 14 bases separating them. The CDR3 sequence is CASTYSGQSGNTIYF. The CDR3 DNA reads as TGTGCCAGCACCTACTCCGGGCAATCTGGAAACACCATATATTTT.

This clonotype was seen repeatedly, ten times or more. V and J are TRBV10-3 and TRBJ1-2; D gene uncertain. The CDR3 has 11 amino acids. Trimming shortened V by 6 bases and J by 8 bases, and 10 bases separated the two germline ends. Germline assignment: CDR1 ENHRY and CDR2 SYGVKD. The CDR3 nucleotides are TGTGCCATCAGGGAGACGAACGGCTACACCTTC. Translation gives CAIRETNGYTF.

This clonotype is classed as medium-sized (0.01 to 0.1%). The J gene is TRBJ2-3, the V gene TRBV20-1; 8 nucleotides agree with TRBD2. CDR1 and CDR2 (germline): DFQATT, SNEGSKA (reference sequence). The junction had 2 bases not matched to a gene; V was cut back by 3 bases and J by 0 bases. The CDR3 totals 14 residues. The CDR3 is CSASGGASTDTQYF. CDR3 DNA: TGCAGTGCTAGCGGGGGGGCTAGCACAGATACGCAGTATTTT.

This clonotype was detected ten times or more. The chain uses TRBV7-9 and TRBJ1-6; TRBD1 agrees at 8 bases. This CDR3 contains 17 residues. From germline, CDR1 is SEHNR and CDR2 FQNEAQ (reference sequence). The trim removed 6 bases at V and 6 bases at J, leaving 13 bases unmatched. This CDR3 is CASSPGQGGSGNSPLHF. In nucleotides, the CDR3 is TGTGCCAGCAGTCCCGGACAGGGAGGGTCGGGTAATTCACCCCTCCACTTT.

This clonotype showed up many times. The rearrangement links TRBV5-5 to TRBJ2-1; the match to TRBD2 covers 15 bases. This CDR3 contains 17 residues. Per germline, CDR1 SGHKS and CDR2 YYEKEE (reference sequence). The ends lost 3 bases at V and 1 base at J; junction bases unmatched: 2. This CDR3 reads CASSYGLAGGSYNEQFF. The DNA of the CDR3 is TGTGCCAGCAGCTACGGACTAGCGGGGGGGTCCTACAATGAGCAGTTCTTC.

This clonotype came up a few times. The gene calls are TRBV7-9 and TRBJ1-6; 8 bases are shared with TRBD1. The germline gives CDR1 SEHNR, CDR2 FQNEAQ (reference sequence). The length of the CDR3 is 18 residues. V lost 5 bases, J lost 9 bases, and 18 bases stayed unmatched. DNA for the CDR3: TGTGCCAGCAGCCCCAGAGGTATCCAGGGGGCGTCAGGTTCACCCCTCCACTTT. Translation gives CASSPRGIQGASGSPLHF.

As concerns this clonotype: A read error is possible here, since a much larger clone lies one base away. CDR3 bases: TGTGCCAGCAGTTACCTGTCGCGGGGGGAGTGCGATACGCAGTATTTT. This codes for CASSYLSRGECDTQYF. V and J are TRBV6-6 and TRBJ2-3; 8 bases map to TRBD2. CDR1 is MNHNY, CDR2 SVGAGI, per germline (reference sequence). The J segment lost 6 bases and the V segment lost 2 bases, leaving 10 bases of the junction unmatched. The CDR3 totals 16 residues.

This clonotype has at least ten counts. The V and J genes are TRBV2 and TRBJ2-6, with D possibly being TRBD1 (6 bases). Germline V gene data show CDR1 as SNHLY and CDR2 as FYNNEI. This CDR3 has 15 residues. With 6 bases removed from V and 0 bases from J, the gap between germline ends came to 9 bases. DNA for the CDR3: TGTGCCAGCAGGCCAGGGGCCTCTGGGGCCAACGTCCTGACTTTC. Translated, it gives CASRPGASGANVLTF.

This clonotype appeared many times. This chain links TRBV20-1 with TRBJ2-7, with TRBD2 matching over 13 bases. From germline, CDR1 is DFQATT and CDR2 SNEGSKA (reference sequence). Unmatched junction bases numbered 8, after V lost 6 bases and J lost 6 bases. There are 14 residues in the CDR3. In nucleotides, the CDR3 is TGCAGTGCCACAGGGACTAGCGGGGCCCTCGAGCAGTACTTC. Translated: CSATGTSGALEQYF.

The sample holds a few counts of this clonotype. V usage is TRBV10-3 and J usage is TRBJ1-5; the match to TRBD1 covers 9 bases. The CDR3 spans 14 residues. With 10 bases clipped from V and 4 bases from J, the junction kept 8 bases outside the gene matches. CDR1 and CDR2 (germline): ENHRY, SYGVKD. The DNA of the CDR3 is TGTGCCACCATGGGACAGGGCGTAAATCAGCCCCAGCATTTT. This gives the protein CATMGQGVNQPQHF.

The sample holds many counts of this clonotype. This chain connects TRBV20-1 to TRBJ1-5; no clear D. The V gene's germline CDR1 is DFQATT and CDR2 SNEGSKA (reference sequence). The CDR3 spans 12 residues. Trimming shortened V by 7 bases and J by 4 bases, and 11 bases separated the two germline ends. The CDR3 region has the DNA TGCAGTGTAAATCGGGGAAATCAGCCCCAGCATTTT. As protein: CSVNRGNQPQHF.

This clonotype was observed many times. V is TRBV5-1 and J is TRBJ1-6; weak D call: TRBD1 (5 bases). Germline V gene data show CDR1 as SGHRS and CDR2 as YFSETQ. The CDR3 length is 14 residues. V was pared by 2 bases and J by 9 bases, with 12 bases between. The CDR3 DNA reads TGCGCCAGCAGCTTCTACGCGGGGGGTTCACCCCTCCACTTT. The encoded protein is CASSFYAGGSPLHF. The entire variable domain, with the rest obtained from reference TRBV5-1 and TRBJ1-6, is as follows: KAGVTQTPRYLIKTRGQQVTLSCSPISGHRSVSWYQQTPGQGLQFLFEYFSETQRNKGNFPGRFSGRQFSNSRSEMNVSTLELGDSALYLCASSFYAGGSPLHFGNGTRLTVT.

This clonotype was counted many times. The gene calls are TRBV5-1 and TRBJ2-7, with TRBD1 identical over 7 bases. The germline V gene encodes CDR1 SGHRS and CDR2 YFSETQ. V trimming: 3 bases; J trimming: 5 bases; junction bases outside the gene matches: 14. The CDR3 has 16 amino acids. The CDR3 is CASSSRTGGFAHEQYF. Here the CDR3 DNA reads TGCGCCAGCAGCTCTCGGACAGGAGGATTTGCCCACGAGCAGTACTTC.

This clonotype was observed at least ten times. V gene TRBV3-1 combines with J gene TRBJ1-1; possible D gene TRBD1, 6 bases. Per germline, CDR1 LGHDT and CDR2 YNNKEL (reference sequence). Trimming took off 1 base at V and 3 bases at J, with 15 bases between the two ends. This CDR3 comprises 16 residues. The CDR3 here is CASSQGPGQPYTEAFF. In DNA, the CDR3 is TGTGCCAGCAGCCAAGGCCCTGGACAGCCGTACACTGAAGCTTTCTTT.

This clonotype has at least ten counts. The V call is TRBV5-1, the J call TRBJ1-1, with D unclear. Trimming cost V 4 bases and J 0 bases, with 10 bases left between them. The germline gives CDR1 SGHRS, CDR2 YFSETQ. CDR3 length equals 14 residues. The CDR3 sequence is CASSPEPLNTEAFF. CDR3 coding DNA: TGCGCCAGCAGCCCGGAGCCACTGAACACTGAAGCTTTCTTT.

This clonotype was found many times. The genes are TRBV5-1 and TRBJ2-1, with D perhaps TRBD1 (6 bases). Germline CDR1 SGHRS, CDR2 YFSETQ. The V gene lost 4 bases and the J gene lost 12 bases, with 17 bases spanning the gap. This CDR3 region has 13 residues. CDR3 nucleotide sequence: TGCGCCAGCAGCCCGGGACACGACGTTGGGCAGTTCTTC. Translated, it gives CASSPGHDVGQFF.

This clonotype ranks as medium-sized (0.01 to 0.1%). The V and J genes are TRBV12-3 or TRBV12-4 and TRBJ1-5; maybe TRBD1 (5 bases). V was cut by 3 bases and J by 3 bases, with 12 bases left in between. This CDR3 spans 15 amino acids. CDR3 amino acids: CASSFGGTINQPQHF. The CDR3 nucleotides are TGTGCCAGCAGTTTTGGGGGAACCATCAATCAGCCCCAGCATTTT.